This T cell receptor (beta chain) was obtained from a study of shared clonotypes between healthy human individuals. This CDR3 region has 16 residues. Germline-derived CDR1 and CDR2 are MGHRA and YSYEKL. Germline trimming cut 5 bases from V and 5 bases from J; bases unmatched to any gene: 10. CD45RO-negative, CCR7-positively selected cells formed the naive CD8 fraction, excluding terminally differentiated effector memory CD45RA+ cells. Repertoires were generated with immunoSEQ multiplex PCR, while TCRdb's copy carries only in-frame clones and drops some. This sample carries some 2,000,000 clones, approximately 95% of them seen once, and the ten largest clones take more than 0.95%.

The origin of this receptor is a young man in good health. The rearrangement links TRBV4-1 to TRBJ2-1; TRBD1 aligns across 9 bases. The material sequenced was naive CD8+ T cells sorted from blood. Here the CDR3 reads CASSSDGTGWNNEQFF. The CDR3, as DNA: TGCGCCAGCAGCTCAGACGGGACAGGGTGGAACAATGAGCAGTTCTTC.